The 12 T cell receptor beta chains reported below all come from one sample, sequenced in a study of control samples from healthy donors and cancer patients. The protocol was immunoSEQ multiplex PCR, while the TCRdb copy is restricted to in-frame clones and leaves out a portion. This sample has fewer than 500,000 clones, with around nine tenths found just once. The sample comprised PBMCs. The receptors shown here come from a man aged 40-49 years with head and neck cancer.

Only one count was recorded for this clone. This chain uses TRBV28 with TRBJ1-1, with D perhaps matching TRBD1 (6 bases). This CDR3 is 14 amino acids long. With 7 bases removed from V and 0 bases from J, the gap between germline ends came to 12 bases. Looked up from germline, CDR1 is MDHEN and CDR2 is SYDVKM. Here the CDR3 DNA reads TGTGCCAGCACCATTACAGGGCTGAACACTGAAGCTTTCTTT. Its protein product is CASTITGLNTEAFF.

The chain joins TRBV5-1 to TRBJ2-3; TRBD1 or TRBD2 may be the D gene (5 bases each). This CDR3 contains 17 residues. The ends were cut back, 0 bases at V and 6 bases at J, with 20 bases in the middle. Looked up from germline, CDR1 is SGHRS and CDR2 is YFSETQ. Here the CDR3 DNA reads TGCGCCAGCAGCTTGGAAGGGACGGCGAAACTGGGGGATACGCAGTATTTT. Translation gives CASSLEGTAKLGDTQYF. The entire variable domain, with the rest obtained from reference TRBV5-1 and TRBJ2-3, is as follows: KAGVTQTPRYLIKTRGQQVTLSCSPISGHRSVSWYQQTPGQGLQFLFEYFSETQRNKGNFPGRFSGRQFSNSRSEMNVSTLELGDSALYLCASSLEGTAKLGDTQYFGPGTRLTVL.

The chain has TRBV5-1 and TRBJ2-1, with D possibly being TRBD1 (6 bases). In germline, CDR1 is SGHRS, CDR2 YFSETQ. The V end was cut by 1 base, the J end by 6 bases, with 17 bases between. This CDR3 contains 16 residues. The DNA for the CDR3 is TGCGCCAGCAGCTTGTTTCCGGACAGAGCCTCCAATGAGCAGTTCTTC. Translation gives CASSLFPDRASNEQFF.

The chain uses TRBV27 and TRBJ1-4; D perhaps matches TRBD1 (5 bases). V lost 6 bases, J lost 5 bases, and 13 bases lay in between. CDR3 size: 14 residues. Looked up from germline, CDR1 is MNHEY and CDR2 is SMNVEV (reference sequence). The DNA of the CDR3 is TGTGCCAGCAGCCCCGGGACCCGCAATGAAAAACTGTTTTTT. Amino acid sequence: CASSPGTRNEKLFF.

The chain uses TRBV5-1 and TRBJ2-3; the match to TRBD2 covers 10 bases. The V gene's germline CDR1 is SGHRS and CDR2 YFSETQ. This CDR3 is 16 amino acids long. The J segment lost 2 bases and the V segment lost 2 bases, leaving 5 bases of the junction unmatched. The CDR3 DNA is TGCGCCAGCAGCTTCGGTCTAGCGGGGGCCACAGATACGCAGTATTTT. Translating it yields CASSFGLAGATDTQYF.

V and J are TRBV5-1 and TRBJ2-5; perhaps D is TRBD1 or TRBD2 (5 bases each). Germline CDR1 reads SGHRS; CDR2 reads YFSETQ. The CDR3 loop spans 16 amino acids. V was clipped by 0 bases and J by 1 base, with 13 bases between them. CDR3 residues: CASSLAYAGTQETQYF. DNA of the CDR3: TGCGCCAGCAGCTTGGCCTACGCCGGGACCCAAGAGACCCAGTACTTC. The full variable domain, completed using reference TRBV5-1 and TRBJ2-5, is KAGVTQTPRYLIKTRGQQVTLSCSPISGHRSVSWYQQTPGQGLQFLFEYFSETQRNKGNFPGRFSGRQFSNSRSEMNVSTLELGDSALYLCASSLAYAGTQETQYFGPGTRLLVL.

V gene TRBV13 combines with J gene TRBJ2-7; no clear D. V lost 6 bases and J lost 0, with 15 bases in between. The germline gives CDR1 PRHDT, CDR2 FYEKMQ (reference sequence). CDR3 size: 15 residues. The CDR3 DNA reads TGTGCCAGCAGTCTAAGGGTCATGAACTCCTACGAGCAGTACTTC. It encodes CASSLRVMNSYEQYF.

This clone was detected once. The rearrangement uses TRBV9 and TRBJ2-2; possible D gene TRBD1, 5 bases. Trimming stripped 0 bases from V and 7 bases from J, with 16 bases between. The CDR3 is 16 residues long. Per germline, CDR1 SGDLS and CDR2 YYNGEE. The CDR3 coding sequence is TGTGCCAGCAGCGTAGAGGTCCAGGGAATCAGCGGGGAGCTGTTTTTT. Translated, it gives CASSVEVQGISGELFF.

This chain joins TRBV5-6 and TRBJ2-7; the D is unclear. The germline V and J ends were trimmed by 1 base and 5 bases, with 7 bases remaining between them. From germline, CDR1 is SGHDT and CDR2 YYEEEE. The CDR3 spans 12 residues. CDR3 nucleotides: TGTGCCAGCAGCTTGCTCTGGAACGAGCAGTACTTC. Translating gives CASSLLWNEQYF. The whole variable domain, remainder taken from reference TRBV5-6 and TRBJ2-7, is DAGVTQSPTHLIKTRGQQVTLRCSPKSGHDTVSWYQQALGQGPQFIFQYYEEEERQRGNFPDRFSGHQFPNYSSELNVNALLLGDSALYLCASSLLWNEQYFGPGTRLTVT.

The CDR3 sequence is CASSPRGLYEQYF. Here the CDR3 DNA reads TGTGCCAGCAGCCCGCGGGGATTGTACGAGCAGTACTTC. The V and J genes are TRBV13 and TRBJ2-7; maybe TRBD2 (6 bases). CDR1 is PRHDT, CDR2 FYEKMQ, per germline (reference sequence). The ends were cut back, 5 bases at V and 4 bases at J, with 12 bases in the middle. The CDR3 spans 13 residues.

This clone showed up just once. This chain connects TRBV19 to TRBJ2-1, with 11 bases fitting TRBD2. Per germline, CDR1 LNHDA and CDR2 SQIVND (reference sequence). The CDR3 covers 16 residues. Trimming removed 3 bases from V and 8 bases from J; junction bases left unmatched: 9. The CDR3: CASSILAGGPGYEQFF. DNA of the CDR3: TGTGCCAGTAGTATCTTAGCGGGAGGGCCGGGCTATGAGCAGTTCTTC.

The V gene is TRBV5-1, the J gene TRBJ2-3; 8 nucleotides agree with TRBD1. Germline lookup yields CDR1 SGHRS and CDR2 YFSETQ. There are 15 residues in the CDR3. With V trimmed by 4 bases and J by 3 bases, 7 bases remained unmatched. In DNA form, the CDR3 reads TGCGCCAGCAGCCTGGTGGACAGGGCGACAGATACGCAGTATTTT. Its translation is CASSLVDRATDTQYF.